This T cell receptor (beta chain) derives from a study of T cells in Graves' hyperthyroidism and ophthalmopathy. Study findings and constraints: Ophthalmopathy prediction by the model preceded onset by a median about 6.8 months.

TCR beta CDR3 region amplification was performed from RNA transcripts. HTBI primers drove first-round RT-PCR of the TCR CDR3. One entry per CDR3 protein results from TCRdb running MiXCR on the multiplex PCR reads. The sample has hundreds of thousands of distinct CDR3 sequences, about 14% seen once. This clonotype was recorded at least ten times. Antigen specificity is unknown. The PBMCs had their origin in more than 9.5 ml of fresh peripheral blood. The source of this sequence is a woman aged 45 to 65 with Graves' ophthalmopathy. The specimen sequenced was blood.

CDR3 bases: TGTGCCAGCAGTTTATTGCAGGGGGGCTACACCTTC. It codes for CASSLLQGGYTF. J is TRBJ1-2 and V is TRBV28, with TRBD1 as a possible D gene (6 bases). CDR1 is MDHEN and CDR2 is SYDVKM in the germline V gene. CDR3 length equals 12 residues. V gave up 1 base and J gave up 8 bases, with 8 bases separating them.